This T cell receptor beta chain was identified in a study of PD-1 blockade in classical Hodgkin lymphoma (dated by TCRdb to the early 2020s). Regarding the complete study: Nivolumab dosing was 3 mg/kg intravenously every 2 weeks, continuing until either disease progression or unacceptable toxicity. The study used CyTOF and TCR beta sequencing to define a peripheral blood immune signature of response to PD-1 blockade in classical Hodgkin lymphoma.

Remarks on this clone: Its antigen is not yet known. No much larger clone is present one base from it, and per-base qualities are unavailable.

Genomic DNA was isolated using the Qiagen DNeasy kit from unsorted PBMCs as well as from negatively selected CD4+ and CD8+ fractions. TCR beta CDR3 regions were subjected to amplification by immunoSEQ multiplex PCR with primers that anneal to V and J segments. A synthetic immune receptor repertoire was used to minimize amplification bias, and any remaining bias was removed computationally after sequencing. Processing in the source paper ran as follows. Custom Python scripts were used to quantify repertoire diversity as the Shannon entropy index. The unsorted, CD4+ and CD8+ repertoires were each analyzed separately, with the exception of combined analyses, where CD4+ and CD8+ sequences were merged in silico. A clone was considered expanded if an increase in frequency of at least 2-fold after treatment relative to C1D1 was found, and a pseudocount of 0.5 was applied to clones undetected at baseline. Singleton clones were defined as clones with 0 or 1 copy at C1D1, and non-singleton clones were defined as clones with 2 or more copies. Clones expanded in unsorted samples were assigned a CD4+, CD8+ or unknown annotation through matching of protein sequences in sorted samples from the same patient. Diversity changes from C1D1 to C4D1 were tested in paired samples using Wilcoxon tests. TCRdb's version of the immuneACCESS table is confined to in-frame rearrangements and falls short of the full clone set. An unresolved V gene accounts for under half of the shortfall where checked; the remainder is of unknown origin. From that table come the V and J calls and clone size; the DNA was used to work out D and trimming. This sample is represented by 20,000 to 25,000 clones; roughly 76% of them were singletons. Together, the top ten hold less than 1.5% of the sample.

General study outcomes and caveats: By C4D1, a significant rise was seen in CD4+ TCR diversity but not in CD8+ TCR diversity (p=0.0027 vs p=0.16), and the rise was most apparent among complete responders (p=0.02). Patients starting nivolumab less than 1 year after ASCT had lower diversity and were excluded from later analyses to avoid confounding by immune reconstitution. Newly diagnosed patients were reported to have lower baseline TCR diversity than healthy donors, and relapsed/refractory patients were reported to have lower baseline TCR diversity still. Trial patients achieving complete response had baseline diversity similar to newly diagnosed patients, whereas partial responders and progressors had significantly lower diversity. The study was restricted to a single clinical trial cohort, and the causes of repertoire differences, possibly disease activity or prior therapy, were left undefined.

The time point label of this sample denotes: cycle 4 day 1 (C4D1), after about 6 weeks of nivolumab. Every trial patient had relapsed after autologous stem cell transplantation, and cohorts A, B and C differed in prior brentuximab vedotin exposure. A Miltenyi CD4+ T cell isolation kit was used for magnetic negative selection to purify CD4+ T cells from thawed PBMCs. The trial cohort was composed of 56 patients with relapsed/refractory classical Hodgkin lymphoma, for whom complete response, partial response or progressive disease was recorded as best overall response. Trial patients were treated with single-agent nivolumab in the multi-cohort phase II CheckMate 205 trial. Best overall response was determined by an independent review committee according to the 2007 International Working Group response criteria. PBMCs from the trial were collected at three points: immediately before nivolumab initiation (C1D1), and during therapy at cycle 2 day 1 and cycle 4 day 1. Peripheral blood was collected in 8 mL Vacutainer Cell Preparation Tubes, from which PBMCs were isolated by centrifugation and then cryopreserved. Purified CD4+ and CD8+ fractions were generated only in cases for which an additional PBMC sample was available. Magnetically labelled cells were depleted on LS columns in a quadroMACS separator, and the flow-through was collected as the purified fraction.

Including cysteine and phenylalanine, the CDR3 has 17 amino acids. Of all the DNA, just the CDR3 is kept, 51 bases in frame from base 1. Trimming at the junction amounts to 4 bases on V and 0 bases on J, and the germline ends lie 17 bases apart. The germline V gene gives CDR1 as LGHNA and CDR2 as YSLEER. The chain uses TRBV4-3 and TRBJ2-3, with no confidently assigned D gene. The sequence was collected from a human donor with classical Hodgkin lymphoma. The sample here was CD4+ T cells from blood, taken before the fourth cycle of nivolumab. CDR3 region: CASSRTYKDSSTDTQYF. The DNA sequence reads TGCGCCAGCAGCCGAACTTATAAGGATTCTAGCACAGATACGCAGTATTTT.